Below are 20 T cell receptor beta chains sequenced from a single sample in a study of blood T cells in healthy people across ages. Through a sample-barcoded 5' primer and a J-beta primer mix, a second PCR was run for roughly 7 to 12 cycles. TCRdb redid the calling of the 5' RACE reads with MiXCR, one entry per CDR3 protein. The sample yields 2 million or so distinct CDR3 sequences, just under 50% seen once. The sequenced material came from blood. These receptors all come from a woman aged 40 to 55 in good health.

The sample holds a few counts of this clonotype. Being one base from a much bigger clone, this may be a read error. The chain is built from TRBV12-3 or TRBV12-4 and TRBJ2-1, with D unclear. The CDR3 is 10 residues long. V lost 3 bases to trimming and J lost 8 bases, with 2 bases between them. The CDR3 is CASSFHEQFF. CDR3 in DNA: TGTGCCAGCAGTTTCCATGAGCAGTTCTTC.

This rearrangement joins TRBV4-2 to TRBJ2-1; D may be TRBD2 (7 bases). There are 16 residues in the CDR3. V dropped 0 bases and J dropped 5 bases, with 14 bases sitting between them. CDR1 and CDR2 (germline): LGHNA, YNFKEQ. The CDR3 protein is CASSQDWGGADNEQFF. In DNA form, the CDR3 reads TGTGCCAGCAGCCAAGACTGGGGGGGGGCTGACAATGAGCAGTTCTTC.

This chain links TRBV5-4 with TRBJ2-5, with TRBD1 identical over 8 bases. Germline V gene sequence: CDR1 SGHNT, CDR2 YYREEE (reference sequence). J was trimmed by 0 bases and V by 7 bases; bases with no gene match: 2. This CDR3 comprises 13 residues. The CDR3 here is CASGRGHQETQYF. The CDR3 DNA is TGTGCCAGCGGCAGGGGGCACCAAGAGACCCAGTACTTC.

The chain carries TRBV4-2 and TRBJ2-4, with 8 bases matching TRBD2. The J call may be mistaken, given a closer DNA end match to TRBJ2-5. The CDR3 contains 18 residues. Germline CDR1 reads LGHNA; CDR2 reads YNFKEQ. This CDR3 reads CASSQDAMAGGRKETQYF. CDR3 in DNA: TGTGCCAGCAGCCAAGATGCGATGGCGGGGGGAAGGAAAGAGACCCAGTACTTC.

The rearrangement joins TRBV9 to TRBJ2-7; possibly TRBD2 for D (6 bases). Germline V lookup: CDR1 SGDLS, CDR2 YYNGEE. Trimming took off 0 bases at V and 0 bases at J, with 13 bases between the two ends. The CDR3 extends over 16 amino acids. The CDR3 DNA reads as TGTGCCAGCAGCGTAGGGGGGGACCGCCACTCCTACGAGCAGTACTTC. Its translation: CASSVGGDRHSYEQYF.

The rearrangement uses TRBV20-1 and TRBJ1-6, with 12 nucleotides matching TRBD1. CDR1 and CDR2 (germline): DFQATT, SNEGSKA (reference sequence). There are 14 residues in the CDR3. Trimming at V came to 5 bases and at J to 14 bases, leaving 10 bases not matched to a gene. The CDR3 DNA reads as TGCAGTGCTCTATCGGGACAGGGGGCTGAGGCCCTCCACTTT. Its protein is CSALSGQGAEALHF.

This clonotype was counted only a few times. The CDR3: CASSSRDRVYEQYF. For the CDR3, the DNA is TGTGCCAGCAGCTCCCGGGACAGGGTCTACGAGCAGTACTTC. The chain employs TRBV7-2 and TRBJ2-7, with TRBD1 matching 9 bases. Trimming took 4 bases from V and 3 from J; bases not matched to a gene: 4. The CDR3 consists of 14 residues. The germline V gene has CDR1 SGHTA and CDR2 FQGNSA.

The chain employs TRBV7-2 and TRBJ2-1, with TRBD1 matching 11 bases. Germline CDR1 SGHTA, CDR2 FQGNSA. J gave up 8 bases and V 5 bases, and 2 bases lay outside the gene matches. CDR3 length: 13 amino acids. The CDR3 DNA reads as TGTGCCAGCAGCCCGGGACAGGGGGATGAGCAGTTCTTC. Its protein is CASSPGQGDEQFF.

The J gene is TRBJ2-1, the V gene TRBV7-2; 11 nucleotides match TRBD2. The J call is doubtful: the DNA matches TRBJ2-7 better. Germline CDR1 is SGHTA and CDR2 is FQGNSA. CDR3 size: 16 residues. The CDR3 is CASSTRTSGLYNEQYF. The CDR3 DNA reads as TGTGCCAGCAGCACCCGGACTAGCGGGCTTTACAATGAGCAGTACTTC.

This rearrangement joins TRBV18 to TRBJ1-5; D perhaps matches TRBD1 (5 bases). V was shortened by 3 bases and J by 2 bases, with 17 bases between the two germline ends. The CDR3 covers 17 residues. Per germline, CDR1 KGHSH and CDR2 LQKENI. The CDR3 region has the DNA TGTGCCAGCTCACCGGAGGAGCAAAGGGGAGGCAATCAGCCCCAGCATTTT. It translates to CASSPEEQRGGNQPQHF.

This chain links TRBV6-5 with TRBJ2-3; D is possibly TRBD1 (6 bases). V lost 6 bases, J lost 2 bases, and 18 bases lay in between. In germline, CDR1 is MNHEY, CDR2 SVGAGI. CDR3 length equals 16 residues. CDR3 in amino acids: CASRRTPRGHTDTQYF. The CDR3 DNA follows: TGTGCCAGCAGGAGGACCCCCAGGGGACACACAGATACGCAGTATTTT.

This clonotype was recorded a few times. The genes are TRBV12-3 or TRBV12-4 and TRBJ1-2, with TRBD1 matching over 9 bases. V trimming: 6 bases; J trimming: 5 bases; junction bases outside the gene matches: 10. CDR3 length: 15 residues. CDR3 loop: CASSFLGQGFYGYTF. Written as DNA, the CDR3 is TGTGCCAGCAGCTTCCTTGGACAGGGGTTTTATGGCTACACCTTC.

This clonotype turned up a few times. This sequence joins TRBV7-2 and TRBJ2-7; D possibly corresponds to TRBD2 (6 bases). Germline lookup yields CDR1 SGHTA and CDR2 FQGNSA. V lost 3 bases and J 2 bases, leaving 11 bases between the germline ends. There are 14 residues in the CDR3. The CDR3 reads CASSFRGTPYEQYF. CDR3 in DNA: TGTGCCAGCAGCTTTCGGGGGACCCCCTACGAGCAGTACTTC.

The gene calls are TRBV4-3 and TRBJ2-5; no reliable D call. From germline, CDR1 is LGHNA and CDR2 YSLEER. The CDR3 is 15 amino acids. Trimming removed 0 bases at V and 3 bases at J, with 11 bases between. CDR3 loop: CASSQDQGREETQYF. DNA for the CDR3: TGCGCCAGCAGCCAAGATCAAGGAAGGGAAGAGACCCAGTACTTC.

This clonotype was seen a few times. CDR3 DNA sequence: TGTGCCAGCAGTTCTTTCCCGACAGATACGCAGTATTTT. Translated: CASSSFPTDTQYF. The chain couples TRBV5-5 to TRBJ2-3; D is unclear. CDR1 and CDR2 from the germline V gene are SGHKS and YYEKEE (reference sequence). The CDR3 sequence is 13 residues long. V was trimmed by 5 bases and J by 3 bases, leaving 10 bases between them.

V gene TRBV7-9 combines with J gene TRBJ1-2, with TRBD1 identical over 7 bases. V dropped 5 bases and J dropped 0; count of bases not matched to a gene: 9. This CDR3 has 16 residues. Germline assignment: CDR1 SEHNR and CDR2 FQNEAQ (reference sequence). CDR3 amino acids: CASSPRTGESNYGYTF. The CDR3 region has the DNA TGTGCCAGCAGCCCTAGGACAGGCGAATCTAACTATGGCTACACCTTC.

The chain joins TRBV6-2 or TRBV6-3 to TRBJ2-5; 13 bases agree with TRBD2. The length of the CDR3 is 17 residues. Trimming removed 6 bases from V and 5 bases from J; junction bases left unmatched: 12. The germline V gene encodes CDR1 MNHEY and CDR2 SVGEGT. The CDR3 region has the DNA TGTGCCAGCAGCCCGGTGACTAGCGGGGGGCCGTGGGAGACCCAGTACTTC. Residues: CASSPVTSGGPWETQYF.

This clonotype was found a few times. The rearrangement joins TRBV24-1 to TRBJ2-7; TRBD1 matches 12 bases. Germline CDR1 is KGHDR and CDR2 is SFDVKD. The CDR3 extends over 17 amino acids. J lost 6 bases, V lost 4 bases, and 12 bases had no gene match. DNA of the CDR3: TGTGCCACCAGTGACCCTGCTGTGGGACAGGGGGCCTCCGAGCAGTACTTC. It yields the protein CATSDPAVGQGASEQYF.

This chain connects TRBV11-2 to TRBJ2-1; tentative D call: TRBD1 (6 bases). This CDR3 contains 13 residues. Trimming removed 6 bases at V and 10 bases at J, with 16 bases between. Looked up from germline, CDR1 is SGHAT and CDR2 is FQNNGV. The CDR3 coding sequence is TGTGCCAGCAGTCCCCTTTGGGGGCCAGAGCAGTTCTTC. It codes for CASSPLWGPEQFF.

Of note for this clonotype: A much more abundant neighbour one base away suggests this may be a read error. V usage is TRBV27 and J usage is TRBJ2-7; D is ambiguous. V lost 8 bases, J lost 7 bases, and 12 bases lay in between. The CDR3 runs 11 residues. Germline V gene data show CDR1 as MNHEY and CDR2 as SMNVEV (reference sequence). CDR3 residues: CASQDWGEQYF. CDR3 DNA: TGTGCCAGCCAAGATTGGGGTGAGCAGTACTTC.